The present entry profiles one TCR beta chain with its context. These data belong to a study of CD8 T cells in Susac syndrome. The authors reverse transcribed 0.5 to 1 ug RNA with random hexamers. Each CDR3 protein gets one entry after TCRdb re-called the immunoSEQ multiplex PCR reads with MiXCR. The repertoire holds some 100,000 distinct CDR3 sequences, with 95% as singletons. Patients with Susac syndrome showed fulfilment of recently defined diagnostic criteria for definite or probable disease. The sample comprised CD8+ T cells from PBMCs. The origin of this receptor is a human donor with Susac syndrome.

CDR3 region: CASSLVNGGLRGETQYF. CDR3 DNA sequence: TGTGCCAGCAGTTTAGTAAACGGGGGACTTCGTGGGGAGACCCAGTACTTC. V and J are TRBV12-3 or TRBV12-4 and TRBJ2-5, with D perhaps matching TRBD2 (6 bases). The ends were cut back, 1 base at V and 5 bases at J, with 20 bases in the middle. This CDR3 contains 17 residues.